Listed here are 5 T cell receptor beta chains from one sample, sequenced in a study of response to subunit inactivated influenza vaccine. TCRdb reprocessed the RT-PCR reads via MiXCR and lists one record per CDR3 protein. The sample holds hundreds of thousands of distinct CDR3 sequences, 12% to 15% seen once. The sample in question was PBMCs from blood, obtained 14 days before vaccination. All receptors come from a man in his fifties or sixties who received an inactivated influenza vaccine.

This clonotype was observed at least ten times. The J gene is TRBJ2-5, the V gene TRBV6-2 or TRBV6-3; possibly TRBD2 for D (5 bases). The ends were cut back, 7 bases at V and 5 bases at J, with 20 bases in the middle. Germline loops: CDR1 MNHEY, CDR2 SVGEGT. This CDR3 region has 15 residues. CDR3 loop: CASTLFERATETQYF. The CDR3 nucleotides are TGTGCCAGCACCCTTTTTGAGAGGGCAACGGAGACCCAGTACTTC.

In its sample, this clonotype was seen many times. The rearrangement uses TRBV7-2 and TRBJ2-5, with TRBD1 identical over 9 bases. The V and J ends lost 7 bases and 2 bases, in that order; junction bases with no gene match: 5. CDR1 SGHTA and CDR2 FQGNSA come from the germline V gene. The CDR3 sequence is 14 residues long. CDR3 DNA: TGTGCCAGCACCCGGGACAGGGCACAAGAGACCCAGTACTTC. Residues: CASTRDRAQETQYF.

This clonotype came up a few times. The genes are TRBV27 and TRBJ2-1; D is ambiguous. This CDR3 spans 14 amino acids. Per the germline V gene, CDR1 is MNHEY and CDR2 is SMNVEV (reference sequence). V was pared by 9 bases and J by 4 bases, with 16 bases between. Here the CDR3 DNA reads TGTGCCAGTTCGCCTTGGGCGGCATACAATGAGCAGTTCTTC. Its protein is CASSPWAAYNEQFF.

In its sample, this clonotype was seen a few times. J is TRBJ1-1 and V is TRBV7-2; D unclear. The CDR3 runs to 14 residues. The ends were cut back, 1 base at V and 1 base at J, with 7 bases in the middle. The germline V gene encodes CDR1 SGHTA and CDR2 FQGNSA. The CDR3 loop is CASSLGLPNTEAFF. Written as DNA, the CDR3 is TGTGCCAGCAGCTTAGGACTTCCGAACACTGAAGCTTTCTTT.

This clonotype was counted ten times or more. The chain links TRBV12-3 or TRBV12-4 to TRBJ2-7; TRBD2 matches 7 bases. The V gene end was trimmed by 5 bases and the J gene end by 7 bases; junction bases not matched to a gene: 11. This CDR3 has 14 residues. The CDR3: CASSVLAQAGEQYF. CDR3 bases: TGTGCCAGCAGTGTACTAGCACAAGCGGGGGAGCAGTACTTC.